The clone carrying this T cell receptor beta chain was observed at least ten times. Its antigen is not identified. The CDR3 length is 13 residues. V was pared by 4 bases and J by 0 bases, with 5 bases between. CDR1 and CDR2 from the germline V gene are ENHRY and SYGVKD. The record originates from a study of T-cell reconstitution after alpha-beta-depleted transplantation in children. Study findings and constraints: Most T-cell counts and diversity one year after the transplant came from T cells that were newly produced. Some patients owed their high day-60 TCRbeta diversity to surviving recipient T cells and thymic progenitors. Several hundred rapidly expanded clones from non-depleted graft cells reportedly supplied alpha-beta T cells about two months post-transplant.

For TCRbeta, the library was prepared with unique molecular identifiers. TCRdb analysed the PCR reads with MiXCR anew, one entry per CDR3 protein. The sample consists of approximately 300,000 distinct CDR3 sequences, almost 8% of them appearing once. The chain employs TRBV10-3 and TRBJ2-3; D not resolved. This clonotype was obtained from a female patient aged 2-10 years who had a stem cell transplant for Fanconi anemia, so the T cells may come from the graft donor. This material consisted of peripheral blood, taken 360 days after TCRalphabeta/CD19-depleted stem cell transplant. The CDR3 sequence is CAISGVSTDTQYF. The CDR3 region has the DNA TGTGCCATCAGTGGGGTGAGCACAGATACGCAGTATTTT.